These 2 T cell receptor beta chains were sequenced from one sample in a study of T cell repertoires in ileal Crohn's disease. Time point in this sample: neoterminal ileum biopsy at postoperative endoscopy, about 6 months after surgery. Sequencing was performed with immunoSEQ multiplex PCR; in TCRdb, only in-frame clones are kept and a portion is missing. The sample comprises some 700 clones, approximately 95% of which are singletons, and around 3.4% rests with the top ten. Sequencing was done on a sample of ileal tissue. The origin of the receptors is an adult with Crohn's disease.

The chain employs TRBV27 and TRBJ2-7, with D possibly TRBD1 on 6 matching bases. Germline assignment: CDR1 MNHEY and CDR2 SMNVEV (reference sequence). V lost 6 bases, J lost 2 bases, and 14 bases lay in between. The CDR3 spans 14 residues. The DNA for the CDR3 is TGTGCCAGCAGCCCAGGGGTCTTGGCCTACGAGCAGTACTTC. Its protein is CASSPGVLAYEQYF.

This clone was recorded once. CDR3: CASSYSGRIRNTEAFF. CDR3 nucleotides: TGTGCCAGCAGTTACTCGGGCAGGATTCGGAACACTGAAGCTTTCTTT. This chain joins TRBV6-5 and TRBJ1-1; D not resolved. V lost 0 bases, J lost 1 base, and 12 bases lay in between. CDR1 MNHEY and CDR2 SVGAGI come from the germline V gene. The CDR3 covers 16 residues.